A selection of T cell receptor beta chains follows, all from one sample in a study of T cell responses to AZD1222 COVID-19 vaccine. Profiling relied on immunoSEQ multiplex PCR, and the TCRdb table lists in-frame clones only, not all of them. This sample yields approximately 67,000 clones, of which around four fifths are seen a single time; about 6% belongs to the top ten. The source material was peripheral blood, sampled 28 days after the second AZD1222 dose. The receptors were gathered from an adult who received the AZD1222 COVID-19 vaccine. The CDR3 runs from the conserved cysteine through the conserved F or W. D genes are given only for firm matches. Clone size, where shown, is once, few, many, or a class for clones that have expanded.

D gene: NA
V gene: TRBV29-1
J gene: TRBJ2-3
clone size: NA
CDR3 protein: CSVEGGRAVDTQYF
CDR3 DNA: TGCAGCGTTGAAGGAGGTCGGGCCGTGGATACGCAGTATTTT

D gene: NA
V gene: TRBV12-3/TRBV12-4
J gene: TRBJ1-5
clone size: few
CDR3 protein: CASSLGGLQPQHF
CDR3 DNA: TGTGCCAGCAGTTTAGGAGGGTTGCAGCCCCAGCATTTT

D gene: TRBD2
V gene: TRBV28
J gene: TRBJ2-1
clone size: NA
CDR3 protein: CASSWTSGWGNEQFF
CDR3 DNA: TGTGCCAGCAGTTGGACTAGCGGGTGGGGCAATGAGCAGTTCTTC

D gene: NA
V gene: TRBV29-1
J gene: TRBJ1-4
clone size: NA
CDR3 protein: CSALTHPTTNEKLFF
CDR3 DNA: TGCAGCGCCCTTACACACCCCACAACTAATGAAAAACTGTTTTTT

D gene: NA
V gene: TRBV12-2
J gene: TRBJ1-2
clone size: NA
CDR3 protein: CASRLDQRRIYGYTF
CDR3 DNA: TGTGCAAGTCGCTTAGATCAGAGGCGGATCTATGGCTACACCTTC

D gene: NA
V gene: TRBV3-1/TRBV3-2
J gene: TRBJ1-1
clone size: NA
CDR3 protein: CASSQVSRWVLNTEAFF
CDR3 DNA: TGTGCCAGCAGCCAAGTAAGTCGCTGGGTGCTGAATACTGAAGCTTTCTTT

D gene: TRBD1
V gene: TRBV29-1
J gene: TRBJ1-4
clone size: NA
CDR3 protein: CSVEGRTGGGEKLFF
CDR3 DNA: TGCAGCGTTGAAGGTCGGACAGGGGGGGGTGAAAAACTGTTTTTT

D gene: TRBD1
V gene: TRBV2
J gene: TRBJ1-1
clone size: NA
CDR3 protein: CASSADRGQAFF
CDR3 DNA: TGTGCCAGCAGTGCCGACAGGGGGCAAGCTTTCTTT

D gene: NA
V gene: TRBV11-2
J gene: TRBJ1-5
clone size: once
CDR3 protein: CASSLGLGQPQHF
CDR3 DNA: TGTGCCAGCAGCTTAGGATTAGGTCAGCCCCAGCATTTT

D gene: NA
V gene: TRBV19
J gene: TRBJ1-5
clone size: NA
CDR3 protein: CASMSRVGRASNQPQHF
CDR3 DNA: TGTGCCAGTATGTCGAGGGTAGGCAGGGCTAGCAATCAGCCCCAGCATTTT